This is a list of T cell receptor beta chains from one sample in a study of CD8 T cells in ankylosing spondylitis. TCRdb processed the 5' RACE reads anew with MiXCR; each CDR3 protein has one entry. The table records hundreds of thousands of distinct CDR3 sequences, roughly a quarter of them present only once. The sample comprised blood, either unsorted or a sorted T cell fraction (not recorded which). The source of these receptors is a male donor with ankylosing spondylitis. CDR3s include the opening cysteine and the closing phenylalanine or tryptophan. A D gene is named only where the DNA matches it firmly. A clone size is listed for some rows: how often the clone was seen (once, few, many), or a class if it is expanded.

J | D | V | size | DNA | CDR3
TRBJ2-3 | TRBD2 | TRBV14 | - | TGTGCCAGCAGCCTGACTAGCGGATTCACAGATACGCAGTATTTT | CASSLTSGFTDTQYF
TRBJ2-4 | TRBD2 | TRBV9 | few | TGTGCCAGCAGCACCAGGGGAAGCGGGAGGGCCAACATTCAGTACTTC | CASSTRGSGRANIQYF
TRBJ1-3 | TRBD1 | TRBV7-6 | - | TGTGCCAGCAGCTCAAACAGGGGAGACACCATATATTTT | CASSSNRGDTIYF
TRBJ2-6 | - | TRBV19 | - | TGTGCCAGTAGTATCCCGATCTCTGGGGCCAACGTCCTGACTTTC | CASSIPISGANVLTF
TRBJ2-1 | - | TRBV11-2 | - | TGTGCCAGCAGCTTAGCCCCTTTAGATGAGCAGTTCTTC | CASSLAPLDEQFF
TRBJ1-2 | - | TRBV28 | few | TGTGCCAGCAGACTCGGGCCCTATGGCTACACCTTC | CASRLGPYGYTF
TRBJ2-7 | TRBD1 | TRBV3-1 | - | TGTGCCAGCAGCCGGACAGGGGGCGCCGGGTACGAGCAGTACTTC | CASSRTGGAGYEQYF
TRBJ1-1 | - | TRBV4-2 | few | TGTGCCAGCAGCCAAAACGGCGGCCTGAACACTGAAGCTTTCTTT | CASSQNGGLNTEAFF
TRBJ2-2 | - | TRBV20-1 | many | TGCAGTGCTAGTCGGAGCTCGAACACCGGGGAGCTGTTTTTT | CSASRSSNTGELFF
TRBJ1-5 | - | TRBV20-1 | - | TGCAGTGCGATTGTTACAGGGAGGCATCAGCCCCAGCATTTT | CSAIVTGRHQPQHF
TRBJ2-2 | - | TRBV5-1 | few | TGCGCCAGCAGCTCCGTCTGGGCAGAGACCGGGGAGCTGTTTTTT | CASSSVWAETGELFF
TRBJ1-3 | - | TRBV4-1 | few | TGCGCCAGCACCACGAGTAGGGGAAGCTCTGGAAACACCATATATTTT | CASTTSRGSSGNTIYF
TRBJ2-4 | - | TRBV7-9 | - | TGTGCCAGCAGCAGGGAGTCGGGGGGCGTGGACATTCAGTACTTC | CASSRESGGVDIQYF
TRBJ2-3 | - | TRBV3-1 | - | TGTGCCAGCAGTGGGGACGGAGGCACAGATACGCAGTATTTT | CASSGDGGTDTQYF
TRBJ2-3 | TRBD1 | TRBV5-6 | - | TGTGCCAGCAGCCTCGGACAGGGGCAAGATACGCAGTATTTT | CASSLGQGQDTQYF
TRBJ2-1 | - | TRBV11-2 | many | TGTGCCAGCAGCCGAGGACTACCTACAAACAATGAGCAGTTCTTC | CASSRGLPTNNEQFF
TRBJ2-3 | TRBD2 | TRBV7-2 | few | TGTGCCAGCAGCTTTTCTAGCGGGAGTCCCGCAGATACGCAGTATTTT | CASSFSSGSPADTQYF
TRBJ2-5 | - | TRBV12-3/TRBV12-4 | - | TGTGCCAGCACCCCACCCCTGCTGAAGACCCAGTACTTC | CASTPPLLKTQYF
TRBJ2-3 | TRBD2 | TRBV4-1 | - | TGCGCCAGCAGCCGTACACCGGGACTAGCGGGAGAATTCACAGATACGCAGTATTTT | CASSRTPGLAGEFTDTQYF
TRBJ2-3 | TRBD1 | TRBV5-1 | - | TGCGCCAGCAGCTCGGAGGGGACAGGGGTAGATACGCAGTATTTT | CASSSEGTGVDTQYF
TRBJ1-6 | TRBD1 | TRBV12-3/TRBV12-4 | few | TGTGCCAGCAGTTTTGGAATGGGACAGGGCAATTCACCCCTCCACTTT | CASSFGMGQGNSPLHF
TRBJ2-1 | - | TRBV20-1 | - | TGCAGTGCTAGTATGGGCTGGGCTTGCGGGGCGGGAAATGAGCAGTTCTTC | CSASMGWACGAGNEQFF
TRBJ2-2 | - | TRBV12-3/TRBV12-4 | - | TGTGCCAGCAGTCCCCTAGAAATAGCGGGGGAGCTGTTTTTT | CASSPLEIAGELFF
TRBJ1-5 | - | TRBV20-1 | - | TGCAGTGCTAGAATACAGGGTCCTCAGCCCCAGCATTTT | CSARIQGPQPQHF
TRBJ2-2 | - | TRBV5-1 | - | TGCGCCAGCAGCGCCACCAACACCGGGGAGCTGTTTTTT | CASSATNTGELFF
TRBJ2-3 | - | TRBV4-2 | - | TGTGCCAGCAGCCCGAGTTTGCGTTCTAGAGCAGATACGCAGTATTTT | CASSPSLRSRADTQYF